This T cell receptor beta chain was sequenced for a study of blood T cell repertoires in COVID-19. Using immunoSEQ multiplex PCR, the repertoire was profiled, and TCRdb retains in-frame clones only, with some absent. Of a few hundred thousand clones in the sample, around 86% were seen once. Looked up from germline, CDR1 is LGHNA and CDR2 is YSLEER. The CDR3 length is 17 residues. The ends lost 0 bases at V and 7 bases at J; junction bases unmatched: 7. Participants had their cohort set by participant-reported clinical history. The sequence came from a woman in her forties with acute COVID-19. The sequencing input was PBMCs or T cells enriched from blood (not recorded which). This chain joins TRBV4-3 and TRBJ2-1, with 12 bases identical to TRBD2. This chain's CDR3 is CASSQDLRLAGGNEQFF. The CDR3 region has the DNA TGCGCCAGCAGCCAAGATCTAAGGCTAGCGGGAGGGAATGAGCAGTTCTTC.